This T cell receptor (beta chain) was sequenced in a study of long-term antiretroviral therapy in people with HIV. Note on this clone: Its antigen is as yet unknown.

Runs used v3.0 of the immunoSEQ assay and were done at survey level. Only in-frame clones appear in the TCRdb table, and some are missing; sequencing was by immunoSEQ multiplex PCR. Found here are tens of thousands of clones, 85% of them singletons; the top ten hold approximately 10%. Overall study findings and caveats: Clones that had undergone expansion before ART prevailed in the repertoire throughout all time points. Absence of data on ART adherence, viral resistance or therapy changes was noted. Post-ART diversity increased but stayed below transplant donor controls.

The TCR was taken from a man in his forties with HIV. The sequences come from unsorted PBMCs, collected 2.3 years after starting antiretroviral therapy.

Here the CDR3 reads CASSLRRAASSYNSPLHF. The CDR3 DNA reads as TGTGCCAGCAGCTTAAGGAGGGCAGCCAGCTCCTATAATTCACCCCTCCACTTT. The genes are TRBV5-6 and TRBJ1-6; D call uncertain. Trimming stripped 2 bases from V and 0 bases from J, with 15 bases between. Per germline, CDR1 SGHDT and CDR2 YYEEEE. The CDR3 sequence is 18 residues long.